This T cell receptor (beta chain) appears in the sequencing data of a study of response to subunit inactivated influenza vaccine. Study outcomes and limitations: A suggestion made by the authors is that each seasonal influenza vaccination recruits few new T cells.

Germline loops: CDR1 LNHDA, CDR2 SQIVND (reference sequence). CDR3 length equals 14 residues. V gave up 5 bases and J gave up 11 bases, with 19 bases separating them. In TCRdb, the RT-PCR reads were re-called with MiXCR into one record per CDR3 protein. The data contain about 700,000 distinct CDR3 sequences, 15% to 18% of them singletons. Worth noting for this clonotype: The antigen remains undetermined.

V is TRBV19 and J is TRBJ1-5; a weak D match, TRBD1 (6 bases). The source of this sequence is a man aged 45-65 years who received an inactivated influenza vaccine. This material consisted of PBMCs from blood, taken roughly 12 days after vaccination. As DNA, the CDR3 is TGTGCCAGTAGTTCTTTGGAGGGGAAGGGGGCCCAGCATTTT. Translating it yields CASSSLEGKGAQHF.